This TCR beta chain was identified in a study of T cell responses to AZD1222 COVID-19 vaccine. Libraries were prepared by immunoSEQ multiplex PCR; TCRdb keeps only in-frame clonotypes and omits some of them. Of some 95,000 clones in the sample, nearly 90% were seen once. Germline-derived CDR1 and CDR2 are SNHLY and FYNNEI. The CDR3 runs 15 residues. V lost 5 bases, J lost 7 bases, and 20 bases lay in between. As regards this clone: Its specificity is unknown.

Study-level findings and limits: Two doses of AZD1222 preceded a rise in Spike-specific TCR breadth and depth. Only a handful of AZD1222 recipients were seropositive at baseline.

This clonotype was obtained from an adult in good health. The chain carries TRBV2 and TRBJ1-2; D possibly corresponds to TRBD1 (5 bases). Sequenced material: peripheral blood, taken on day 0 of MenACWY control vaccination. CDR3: CASSQEGAVGGGYTF. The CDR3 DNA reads TGTGCCAGCAGTCAGGAAGGTGCCGTGGGGGGTGGCTACACCTTC.